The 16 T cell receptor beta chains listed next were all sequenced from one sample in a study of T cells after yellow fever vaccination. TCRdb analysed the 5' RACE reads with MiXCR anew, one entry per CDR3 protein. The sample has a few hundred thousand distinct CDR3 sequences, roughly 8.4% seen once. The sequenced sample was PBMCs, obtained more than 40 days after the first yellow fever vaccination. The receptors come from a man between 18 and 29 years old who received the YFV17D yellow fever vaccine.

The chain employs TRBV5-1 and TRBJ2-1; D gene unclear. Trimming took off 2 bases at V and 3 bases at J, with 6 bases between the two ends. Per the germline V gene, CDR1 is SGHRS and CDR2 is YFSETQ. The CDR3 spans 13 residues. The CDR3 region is CASSFGVYNEQFF. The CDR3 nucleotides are TGCGCCAGCAGCTTCGGAGTCTACAATGAGCAGTTCTTC. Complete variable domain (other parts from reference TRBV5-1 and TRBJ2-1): KAGVTQTPRYLIKTRGQQVTLSCSPISGHRSVSWYQQTPGQGLQFLFEYFSETQRNKGNFPGRFSGRQFSNSRSEMNVSTLELGDSALYLCASSFGVYNEQFFGPGTRLTVL.

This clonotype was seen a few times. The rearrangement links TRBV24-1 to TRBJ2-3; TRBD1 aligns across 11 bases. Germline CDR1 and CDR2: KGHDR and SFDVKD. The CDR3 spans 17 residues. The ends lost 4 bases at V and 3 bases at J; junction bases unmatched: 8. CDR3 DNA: TGTGCCACCAGTGAATCCGGGACAGGGGGTTTAACAGATACGCAGTATTTT. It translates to CATSESGTGGLTDTQYF.

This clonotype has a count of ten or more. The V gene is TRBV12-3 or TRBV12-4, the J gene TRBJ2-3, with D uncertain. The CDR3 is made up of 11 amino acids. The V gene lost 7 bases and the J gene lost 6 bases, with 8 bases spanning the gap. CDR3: CASIAWDTQYF. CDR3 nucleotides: TGTGCCAGCATTGCCTGGGATACGCAGTATTTT.

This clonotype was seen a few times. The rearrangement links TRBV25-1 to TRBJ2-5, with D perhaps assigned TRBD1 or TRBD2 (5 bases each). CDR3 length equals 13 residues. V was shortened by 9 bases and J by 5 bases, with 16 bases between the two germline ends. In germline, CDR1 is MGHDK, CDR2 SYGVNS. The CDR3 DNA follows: TGTGCCAGTTCGGGGCGCGGTTGGGAGACCCAGTACTTC. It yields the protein CASSGRGWETQYF.

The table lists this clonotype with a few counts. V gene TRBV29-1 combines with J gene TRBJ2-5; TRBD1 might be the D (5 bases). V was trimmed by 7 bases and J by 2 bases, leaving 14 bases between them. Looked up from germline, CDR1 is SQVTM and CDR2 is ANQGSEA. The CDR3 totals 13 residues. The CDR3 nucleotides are TGCAGCGCAGAAGGGGTCGGGCAAGAGACCCAGTACTTC. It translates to CSAEGVGQETQYF. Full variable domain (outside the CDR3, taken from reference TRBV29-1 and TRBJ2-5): SAVISQKPSRDICQRGTSLTIQCQVDSQVTMMFWYRQQPGQSLTLIATANQGSEATYESGFVIDKFPISRPNLTFSTLTVSNMSPEDSSIYLCSAEGVGQETQYFGPGTRLLVL.

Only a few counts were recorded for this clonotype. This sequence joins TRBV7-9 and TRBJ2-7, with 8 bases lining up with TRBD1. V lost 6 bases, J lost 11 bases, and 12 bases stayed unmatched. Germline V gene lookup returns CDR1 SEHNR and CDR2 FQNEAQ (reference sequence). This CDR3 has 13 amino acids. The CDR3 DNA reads TGTGCCAGCAGACAGGGGGGCCTCCAGGACAAGTACGTC. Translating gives CASRQGGLQDKYV.

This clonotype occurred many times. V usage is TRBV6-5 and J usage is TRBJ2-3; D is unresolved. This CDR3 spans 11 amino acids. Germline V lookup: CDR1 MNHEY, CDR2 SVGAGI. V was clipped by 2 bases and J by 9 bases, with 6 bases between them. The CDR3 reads CASSYDGTQYF. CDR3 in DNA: TGTGCCAGCAGTTACGATGGGACGCAGTATTTT.

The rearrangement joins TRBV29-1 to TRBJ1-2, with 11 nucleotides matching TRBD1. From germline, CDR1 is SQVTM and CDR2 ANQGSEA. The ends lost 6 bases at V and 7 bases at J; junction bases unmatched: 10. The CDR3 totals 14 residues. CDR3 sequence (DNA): TGCAGCGTCGAATACGGACAGGGGGCGGGTGGCTACACCTTC. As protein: CSVEYGQGAGGYTF.

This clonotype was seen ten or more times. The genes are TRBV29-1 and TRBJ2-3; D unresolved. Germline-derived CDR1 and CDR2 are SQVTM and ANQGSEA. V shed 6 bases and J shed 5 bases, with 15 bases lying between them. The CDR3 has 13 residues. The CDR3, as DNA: TGCAGCGTCTCGACAAACCGCAAAGATACGCAGTATTTT. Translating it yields CSVSTNRKDTQYF.

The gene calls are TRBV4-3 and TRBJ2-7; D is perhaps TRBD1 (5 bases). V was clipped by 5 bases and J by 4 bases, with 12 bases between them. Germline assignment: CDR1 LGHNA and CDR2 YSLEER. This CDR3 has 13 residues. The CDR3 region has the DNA TGCGCCAGCAGCTCAGGGTACCTTTACGAGCAGTACTTC. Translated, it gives CASSSGYLYEQYF.

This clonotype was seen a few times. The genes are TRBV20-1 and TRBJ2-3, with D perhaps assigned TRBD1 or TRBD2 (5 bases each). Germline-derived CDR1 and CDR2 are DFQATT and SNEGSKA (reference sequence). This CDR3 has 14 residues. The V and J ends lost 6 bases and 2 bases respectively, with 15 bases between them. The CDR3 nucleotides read TGCAGTGCCAGAAGGGACCATGACACAGATACGCAGTATTTT. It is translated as CSARRDHDTDTQYF.

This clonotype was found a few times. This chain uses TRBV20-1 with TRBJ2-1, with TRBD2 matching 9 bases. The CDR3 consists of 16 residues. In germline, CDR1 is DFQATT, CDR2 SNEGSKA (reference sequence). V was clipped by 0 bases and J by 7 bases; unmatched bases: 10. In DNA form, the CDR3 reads TGCAGTGCTAGAGATAAGGTAGCGGGGGTTGGTAATGAGCAGTTCTTC. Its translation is CSARDKVAGVGNEQFF.

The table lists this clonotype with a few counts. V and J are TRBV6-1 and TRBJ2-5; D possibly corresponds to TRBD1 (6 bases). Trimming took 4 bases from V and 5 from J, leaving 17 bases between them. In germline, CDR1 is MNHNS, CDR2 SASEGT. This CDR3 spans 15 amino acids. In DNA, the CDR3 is TGTGCCAGCAGTGTAGGTGCCAGGGGCGGCGAGACCCAGTACTTC. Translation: CASSVGARGGETQYF.

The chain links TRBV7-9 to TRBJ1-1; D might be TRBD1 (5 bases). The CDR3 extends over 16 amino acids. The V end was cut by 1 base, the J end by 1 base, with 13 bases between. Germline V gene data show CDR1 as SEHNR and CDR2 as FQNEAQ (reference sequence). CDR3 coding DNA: TGTGCCAGCAGCTTAGGCGCCGGGGACGCGAACACTGAAGCTTTCTTT. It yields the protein CASSLGAGDANTEAFF.

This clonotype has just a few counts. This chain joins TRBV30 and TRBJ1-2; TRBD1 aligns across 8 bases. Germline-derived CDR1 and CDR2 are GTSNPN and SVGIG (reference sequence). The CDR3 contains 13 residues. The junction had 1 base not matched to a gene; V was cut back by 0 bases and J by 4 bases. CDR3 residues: CAWSVQGVYGYTF. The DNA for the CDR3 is TGTGCCTGGAGTGTACAGGGGGTCTATGGCTACACCTTC.

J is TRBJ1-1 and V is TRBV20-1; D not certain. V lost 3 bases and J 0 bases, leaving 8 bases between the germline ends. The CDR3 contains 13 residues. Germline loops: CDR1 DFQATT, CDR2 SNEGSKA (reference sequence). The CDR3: CSAREGLNTEAFF. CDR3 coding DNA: TGCAGTGCTAGGGAGGGCTTGAACACTGAAGCTTTCTTT.